This is a list of T cell receptor beta chains from one sample in a study of memory CD4+ T cells and cytomegalovirus serostatus. The table came from immunoSEQ multiplex PCR; TCRdb's copy has only in-frame clones and leaves some out. The sample yields 60,000 to 70,000 clones, less than 85% seen once. Material for sequencing was memory CD4+ T cells from blood. Every receptor here comes from an adult in good health and CMV-seronegative. Some clones in this sample may be carry-over from other donors' samples. The CDR3 runs from the conserved cysteine through the conserved F or W. D genes are given only for firm matches. Clone sizes are given selectively: once, few, many, or a class where the clone is expanded.

j_gene | abundance | v_gene | d_gene | CDR3nt | CDR3aa
TRBJ2-2 | - | TRBV30 | - | TGTGCATATATACGAGGGCGGTTGGGCGGGGAGCTGTTTTTT | CAYIRGRLGGELFF
TRBJ2-1 | - | TRBV30 | - | TGTGCCTGGAGTCCGAGCGGCCTGAGCTCCTACAATGAGCAGTTCTTC | CAWSPSGLSSYNEQFF
TRBJ2-3 | - | TRBV6-5 | - | TGTGCCAGCAGTTCCGGGGCGGGAAGCACAGATACGCAGTATTTT | CASSSGAGSTDTQYF
TRBJ1-5 | - | TRBV28 | TRBD1 | TGTGCCAGCAGTTCCCAGGGGGTGGAACAGCCCCAGCATTTT | CASSSQGVEQPQHF
TRBJ1-2 | - | TRBV30 | - | TGTGCCTGGAGTATGAACAGCAACTATGGCTACACCTTC | CAWSMNSNYGYTF
TRBJ2-2 | - | TRBV5-1 | TRBD2 | TGCGCCAGCAGCCGGGAGGTCATCGGGAACACCGGGGAGCTGTTTTTT | CASSREVIGNTGELFF
TRBJ2-2 | - | TRBV18 | - | TGTGCCAGCTCACCTCTTCTACTAAGGGCTTCCGCGAACACCGGGGAGCTGTTTTTT | CASSPLLLRASANTGELFF
TRBJ1-3 | - | TRBV5-6 | - | TGTGCCAGCAGCTTGAGGGGATATGGACCTGCGTCTGGAAACACCATATATTTT | CASSLRGYGPASGNTIYF
TRBJ2-3 | - | TRBV30 | - | TGTGCCTGGAGTGAAAGCACAGATACGCAGTATTTT | CAWSESTDTQYF
TRBJ2-7 | few | TRBV19 | - | TGTGCCAGTAGTATAGTCGTGGCAGCCTCCTACGAGCAGTACTTC | CASSIVVAASYEQYF
TRBJ1-6 | - | TRBV7-2 | - | TGTGCCAGCAGCTTAGTCCCTGAGCCCACCCCCCAAATGATCCACTTT | CASSLVPEPTPQMIHF
TRBJ1-2 | - | TRBV6-1 | - | TGTGCCAGCTACCGGACAGACTATAACTATGGCTACACCTTC | CASYRTDYNYGYTF
TRBJ2-3 | - | TRBV30 | TRBD2 | TGTGCCTGGGGTACTAGCGGGGGGGCCCCAGATACGCAGTATTTT | CAWGTSGGAPDTQYF
TRBJ2-1 | - | TRBV4-3 | TRBD2 | TGCGCCAGCAGCCAAGATAGGAGCGGGGTTGAGCAGTTCTTC | CASSQDRSGVEQFF
TRBJ2-3 | few | TRBV11-3 | - | TGTGCCAGCAGCCGGGGCGGGCACCCAGATACGCAGTATTTT | CASSRGGHPDTQYF
TRBJ1-5 | - | TRBV27 | TRBD1 | TGTGCCAGCAGTCCCGGGACAGGGTCGACTTTAGGGCCCCAGCATTTT | CASSPGTGSTLGPQHF
TRBJ2-7 | - | TRBV28 | TRBD2 | TGTGCCAGCAGTTTTCTTCTAGCGCGCGGGAGGTACGAGCAGTACTTC | CASSFLLARGRYEQYF
TRBJ2-5 | - | TRBV15 | - | TGTGCCACCAGCAGAGAGGGACCCCAAGAGACCCAGTACTTC | CATSREGPQETQYF
TRBJ2-4 | - | TRBV7-2 | TRBD1 | TGTGCCAGCAGCCTCAAGGGGGCACACATTCAGTACTTC | CASSLKGAHIQYF
TRBJ2-7 | - | TRBV9 | - | TGTGCCAGCAGCACCGGACCGCAGGGTGGCTACGAGCAGTACTTC | CASSTGPQGGYEQYF
TRBJ1-2 | - | TRBV30 | TRBD1 | TGTGCCTGGAGTCGGGACAGGCTATATGGCTACACCTTC | CAWSRDRLYGYTF
TRBJ2-7 | - | TRBV5-6 | - | TGTGCCAGCAGCTTGCCCACTGACTACGAGCAGTACTTC | CASSLPTDYEQYF
TRBJ2-3 | - | TRBV7-2 | TRBD1 | TGTGCCAGCAGCCCTCGGACAGGTTCATTCACAGATACGCAGTATTTT | CASSPRTGSFTDTQYF
TRBJ1-2 | - | TRBV5-6 | TRBD1 | TGTGCCAGCAGCTTGTTTCAGGGGGCGGCGGGCTACACCTTC | CASSLFQGAAGYTF
TRBJ2-3 | - | TRBV10-1 | - | TGCGCCAGCAGTGAGAAGGCAGGGAAGGTTTCAGATACGCAGTATTTT | CASSEKAGKVSDTQYF
TRBJ1-1 | few | TRBV7-2 | - | TGTGCCAGCAGCTGGGGGGGGACGGCCGGTGCTTTCTTT | CASSWGGTAGAFF
TRBJ2-7 | - | TRBV6-1 | TRBD2 | TGTGCCAGCAGTGATGCGACTAGCGGGAGCCAAAAGCAGTACTTC | CASSDATSGSQKQYF
TRBJ2-7 | - | TRBV7-9 | TRBD1 | TGTGCCAGCAGCTTGGACAGGGTAAACGAGCAGTACTTC | CASSLDRVNEQYF